A single sample gave rise to the 17 T cell receptor beta chains below, sequenced in a study of cytomegalovirus exposure and HLA in healthy donors. Amplification used 60 Vbeta primers and 13 Jbeta primers. Clones were read by immunoSEQ multiplex PCR, and TCRdb kept only the in-frame ones, dropping some. Of about 130,000 clones detected, around 85% appear once; the ten largest clones hold approximately 1.7%. The sequencing sample was made of PBMCs. The origin of the receptors is a boy aged 5-17 years in good health and CMV-seronegative.

The chain employs TRBV12-5 and TRBJ2-5, with D possibly matching TRBD1 (6 bases). Germline V CDR1 and CDR2: LGHNT, FRNRAP. The CDR3 sequence is 17 residues long. With 3 bases removed from V and 5 bases from J, the gap between germline ends came to 22 bases. DNA for the CDR3: TGTGCTAGTGGTTTTTCAGGGGAGCCAATCCCGGGGGAGACCCAGTACTTC. Translating it yields CASGFSGEPIPGETQYF.

This clone was recorded only once. The rearrangement uses TRBV11-3 and TRBJ2-7; TRBD2 might be the D (6 bases). Germline assignment: CDR1 SGHNT and CDR2 YENEEA. The CDR3 is 18 amino acids. V was clipped by 3 bases and J by 6 bases, with 27 bases between them. CDR3 nucleotides: TGTGCCAGCAGCTTTGGGCATGACGGGAGTAAGGTATTCTGCGAGCAGTACTTC. Translating gives CASSFGHDGSKVFCEQYF.

The V call is TRBV2, the J call TRBJ2-2; D perhaps matches TRBD2 (5 bases). The V gene lost 0 bases and the J gene lost 7 bases, with 12 bases spanning the gap. The CDR3 runs to 15 residues. Germline V gene sequence: CDR1 SNHLY, CDR2 FYNNEI. CDR3 protein: CASSEARSGFGELFF. Here the CDR3 DNA reads TGTGCCAGCAGTGAAGCGCGTTCGGGGTTCGGGGAGCTGTTTTTT.

The CDR3 DNA is TGTGCCTGGACGGTAGACCAAGAGACCCAGTACTTC. Amino acids: CAWTVDQETQYF. The gene calls are TRBV30 and TRBJ2-5; no definite D call. CDR3 length: 12 amino acids. Trimming pared 4 bases from V and 0 bases from J, leaving 6 bases between. The germline gives CDR1 GTSNPN, CDR2 SVGIG (reference sequence).

The rearrangement links TRBV27 to TRBJ1-2, with D possibly being TRBD1 (5 bases). Germline CDR1 is MNHEY and CDR2 is SMNVEV (reference sequence). V lost 6 bases, J lost 1 base, and 15 bases lay in between. The length of the CDR3 is 15 residues. As DNA, the CDR3 is TGTGCCAGCAGGGCATCGGACACCCGTAACTATGGCTACACCTTC. Translation: CASRASDTRNYGYTF.

As DNA, the CDR3 is TGTGCCAGCAGCGCCGGGGGGCTTCGAGAGCAGTTCTTC. This gives the protein CASSAGGLREQFF. The gene calls are TRBV7-3 and TRBJ2-1; D is possibly TRBD2 (7 bases). Germline V gives CDR1 SGHTA, CDR2 FQGTGA. The CDR3 is made up of 13 amino acids. Trimming removed 5 bases at V and 10 bases at J, with 15 bases between. Drawing the rest from reference TRBV7-3 and TRBJ2-1, the complete variable domain is GAGVSQTPSNKVTEKGKYVELRCDPISGHTALYWYRQSLGQGPEFLIYFQGTGAADDSGLPNDRFFAVRPEGSVSTLKIQRTERGDSAVYLCASSAGGLREQFFGPGTRLTVL.

The chain joins TRBV4-3 to TRBJ1-3; D not resolved. This CDR3 is built from 15 residues. The V gene lost 0 bases and the J gene lost 0 bases, with 6 bases spanning the gap. Germline V CDR1 and CDR2: LGHNA, YSLEER. In nucleotides, the CDR3 is TGCGCCAGCAGCCAAGATGGGAGCTCTGGAAACACCATATATTTT. This encodes CASSQDGSSGNTIYF.

The rearrangement joins TRBV28 to TRBJ1-1; D is unclear. CDR1 MDHEN and CDR2 SYDVKM come from the germline V gene. This CDR3 has 12 amino acids. Deletions cut 7 bases from V and 1 base from J, with 7 bases between. The CDR3 DNA reads as TGTGCCAGCAAGGAGGGGAACACTGAAGCTTTCTTT. Encoded protein: CASKEGNTEAFF.

The V call is TRBV30, the J call TRBJ1-4; 7 bases agree with TRBD1. The V gene's germline CDR1 is GTSNPN and CDR2 SVGIG (reference sequence). With 4 bases clipped from V and 4 bases from J, the junction kept 6 bases outside the gene matches. CDR3 length equals 14 residues. The CDR3 loop is CAWMRDSGNEKLFF. CDR3 coding DNA: TGTGCCTGGATGAGGGACAGTGGTAATGAAAAACTGTTTTTT. The whole variable domain, filled in from reference TRBV30 and TRBJ1-4, reads SQTIHQWPATLVQPVGSPLSLECTVEGTSNPNLYWYRQAAGRGLQLLFYSVGIGQISSEVPQNLSASRPQDRQFILSSKKLLLSDSGFYLCAWMRDSGNEKLFFGSGTQLSVL.

The gene calls are TRBV6-5 and TRBJ2-7; a weak D match, TRBD1 (5 bases). The CDR3 runs 13 residues. The germline CDR1 and CDR2 sequences are MNHEY and SVGAGI. V lost 6 bases and J lost 3, with 12 bases in between. CDR3 residues: CASRNTGLYEQYF. The DNA for the CDR3 is TGTGCCAGCAGAAATACAGGTCTCTACGAGCAGTACTTC.

This clone was counted a single time. The chain employs TRBV11-2 and TRBJ2-1; 9 bases are shared with TRBD1. This CDR3 has 15 amino acids. In germline, CDR1 is SGHAT, CDR2 FQNNGV. Trimming removed 4 bases from V and 1 base from J; junction bases left unmatched: 2. The CDR3 reads CASSSGQGSYNEQFF. The CDR3 DNA follows: TGTGCCAGCAGCTCAGGACAGGGGTCCTACAATGAGCAGTTCTTC.

V gene TRBV5-1 combines with J gene TRBJ1-1, with D tentatively TRBD1 (5 bases). Trimming removed 0 bases at V and 1 base at J, with 16 bases between. Germline CDR1 SGHRS, CDR2 YFSETQ. This CDR3 has 17 amino acids. The CDR3 sequence is CASSLGVGGWTNTEAFF. The CDR3 nucleotides read TGCGCCAGCAGCTTGGGGGTTGGGGGGTGGACGAACACTGAAGCTTTCTTT.

This chain connects TRBV10-3 to TRBJ1-1; D gene ambiguous. Germline V lookup: CDR1 ENHRY, CDR2 SYGVKD. V gave up 0 bases and J gave up 1 base, with 9 bases separating them. The CDR3 has 15 residues. The CDR3 DNA is TGTGCCATCAGTGAGTCGGAGGTGACGAACACTGAAGCTTTCTTT. This gives the protein CAISESEVTNTEAFF.

The chain recombines TRBV5-4 with TRBJ2-2, with 7 positions matching TRBD2. There are 17 residues in the CDR3. Per germline, CDR1 SGHNT and CDR2 YYREEE (reference sequence). Germline trimming cut 0 bases from V and 1 base from J; bases unmatched to any gene: 6. The CDR3: CASSLDGGSLNTGELFF. CDR3 sequence (DNA): TGTGCCAGCAGCTTGGATGGCGGGAGTCTGAACACCGGGGAGCTGTTTTTT.

The chain links TRBV4-1 to TRBJ2-1; 7 bases agree with TRBD2. Trimming cost V 2 bases and J 3 bases; bases outside gene matches: 10. The CDR3 has 17 residues. Germline V gene lookup returns CDR1 MGHRA and CDR2 YSYEKL. DNA of the CDR3: TGCGCCAGCAGCCAAACTATCCTAGCGGTAGGCTACAATGAGCAGTTCTTC. Translation: CASSQTILAVGYNEQFF.

A few counts support this clone. J is TRBJ1-4 and V is TRBV29-1, with D tentatively TRBD1 (6 bases). Germline V gene sequence: CDR1 SQVTM, CDR2 ANQGSEA. This CDR3 spans 13 amino acids. Between the trimmed V and J ends, which lost 4 bases and 7 bases, there was a span of 13 bases. CDR3 in DNA: TGCAGCGTTGGGCTAGGGGGTTTTGAAAAACTGTTTTTT. Residues: CSVGLGGFEKLFF.

CDR3 residues: CASSTRTGATGELFF. For the CDR3, the DNA is TGTGCCAGCAGCACACGGACAGGGGCGACCGGGGAGCTGTTTTTT. This chain joins TRBV7-6 and TRBJ2-2; 9 bases map to TRBD1. After removal of 5 bases from V and 5 bases from J, the junction contained 6 bases not matched to a gene. Germline V CDR1 and CDR2: SGHVS, FNYEAQ. The CDR3 runs 15 residues.